This record looks at one T cell receptor (beta chain) sequence and its context. What it recognizes is unknown. This entry comes from a study of chemoradiotherapy in HPV16-positive cancers. Study results and limitations: Non-HPV-specific T cells did not expand in tumors during treatment, whereas candidate HPV-specific clones and E7-related motifs did.

Repertoires were sampled repeatedly during chemoradiotherapy. CDR1 SGHDN and CDR2 FVKESK come from the germline V gene. This CDR3 has 14 amino acids. Trimming took 4 bases from V and 12 from J, leaving 16 bases between them. Using immunoSEQ multiplex PCR, the repertoire was profiled, and TCRdb retains in-frame clones only, with some absent. This sample yields some 10,000 clones, of which roughly four fifths are seen a single time; around 3% belongs to the top ten. This sequence was found in a human donor with HPV-associated anogenital cancer. The chain links TRBV14 to TRBJ1-6; possible D gene TRBD1, 6 bases. Here the sequenced sample was blood, taken from a patient who underwent chemoradiotherapy. CDR3 sequence reads: CASSPAQGRLPLHF. CDR3 nucleotides: TGTGCCAGCAGCCCGGCGCAGGGGCGCTTACCCCTCCACTTT.